This T cell receptor (beta chain) was identified in a study of T-cell memory formation after mild COVID-19. TCRdb re-called the 5' RACE reads with MiXCR, one entry per CDR3 protein. Here the sample spans roughly 300,000 distinct CDR3 sequences, roughly 17% being singletons. This clonotype was counted many times. V was clipped by 7 bases and J by 5 bases; unmatched bases: 11. The CDR3 has 14 residues. Germline loops: CDR1 SGHRS, CDR2 YFSETQ. The chain carries TRBV5-1 and TRBJ1-2, with TRBD1 matching 7 bases. The clonotype was recovered from a man between 18 and 35 years old who had mild COVID-19 (a few samples of this study predate the infection). Cell type and time point are not known. Sequenced: PBMCs or a T cell subset sorted from them (not recorded which). This CDR3 reads CASYPGQQTYGYTF. CDR3 nucleotide sequence: TGCGCCAGCTACCCGGGACAGCAAACTTATGGCTACACCTTC.